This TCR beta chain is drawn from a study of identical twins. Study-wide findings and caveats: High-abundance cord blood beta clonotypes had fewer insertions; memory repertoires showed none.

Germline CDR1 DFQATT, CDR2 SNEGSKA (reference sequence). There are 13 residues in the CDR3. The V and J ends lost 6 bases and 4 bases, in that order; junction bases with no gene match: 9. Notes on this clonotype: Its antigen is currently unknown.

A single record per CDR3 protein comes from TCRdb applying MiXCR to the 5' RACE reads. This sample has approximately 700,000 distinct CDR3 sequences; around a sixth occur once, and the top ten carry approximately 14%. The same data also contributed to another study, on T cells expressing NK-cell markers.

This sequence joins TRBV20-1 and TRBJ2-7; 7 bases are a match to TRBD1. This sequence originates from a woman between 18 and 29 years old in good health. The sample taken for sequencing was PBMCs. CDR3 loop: CSAHQQGRYEQYF. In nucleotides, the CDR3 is TGCAGTGCGCATCAACAGGGGCGGTACGAGCAGTACTTC.